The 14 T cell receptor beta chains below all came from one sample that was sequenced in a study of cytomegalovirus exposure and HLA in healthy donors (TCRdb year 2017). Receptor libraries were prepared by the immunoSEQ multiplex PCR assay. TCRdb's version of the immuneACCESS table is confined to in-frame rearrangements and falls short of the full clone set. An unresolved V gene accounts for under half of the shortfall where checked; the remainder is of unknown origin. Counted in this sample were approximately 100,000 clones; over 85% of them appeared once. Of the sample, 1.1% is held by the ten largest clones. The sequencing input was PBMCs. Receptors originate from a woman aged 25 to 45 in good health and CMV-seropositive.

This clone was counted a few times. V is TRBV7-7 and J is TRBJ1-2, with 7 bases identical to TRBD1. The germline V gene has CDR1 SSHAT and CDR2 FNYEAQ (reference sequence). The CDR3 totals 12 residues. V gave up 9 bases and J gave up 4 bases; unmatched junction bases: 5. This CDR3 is CARQGPCYGYTF. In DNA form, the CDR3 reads TGTGCCAGACAGGGGCCTTGCTATGGCTACACCTTC.

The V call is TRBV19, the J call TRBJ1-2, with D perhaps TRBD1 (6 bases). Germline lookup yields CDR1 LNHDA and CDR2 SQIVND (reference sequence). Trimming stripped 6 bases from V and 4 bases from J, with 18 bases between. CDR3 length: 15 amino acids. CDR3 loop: CASSLGAVQTYGYTF. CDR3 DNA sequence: TGTGCCAGTAGCCTGGGGGCAGTCCAGACCTATGGCTACACCTTC.

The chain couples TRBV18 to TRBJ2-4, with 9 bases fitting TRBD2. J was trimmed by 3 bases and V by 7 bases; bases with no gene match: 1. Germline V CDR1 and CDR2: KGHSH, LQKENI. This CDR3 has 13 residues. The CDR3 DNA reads TGTGCCAGCTTAGCGGGAGACAAAAACATTCAGTACTTC. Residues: CASLAGDKNIQYF.

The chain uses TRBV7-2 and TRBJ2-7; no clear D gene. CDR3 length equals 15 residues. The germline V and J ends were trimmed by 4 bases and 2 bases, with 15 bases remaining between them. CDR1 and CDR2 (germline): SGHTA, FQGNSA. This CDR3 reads CASSSTASATYEQYF. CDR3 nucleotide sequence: TGTGCCAGCAGCTCGACTGCGTCAGCGACCTACGAGCAGTACTTC.

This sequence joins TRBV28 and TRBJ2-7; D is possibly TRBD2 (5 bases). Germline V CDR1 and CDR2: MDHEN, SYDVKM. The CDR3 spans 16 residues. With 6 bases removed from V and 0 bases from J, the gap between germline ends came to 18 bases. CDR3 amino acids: CASSRSREGYSYEQYF. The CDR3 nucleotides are TGTGCCAGCAGCCGTTCCCGGGAAGGGTACTCCTACGAGCAGTACTTC.

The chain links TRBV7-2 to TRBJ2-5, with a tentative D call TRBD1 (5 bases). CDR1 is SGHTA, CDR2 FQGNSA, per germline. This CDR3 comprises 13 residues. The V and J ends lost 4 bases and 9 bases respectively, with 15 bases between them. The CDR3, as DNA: TGTGCCAGCAGCTACGGGCCAGAAGGGGCCCAGTACTTC. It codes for CASSYGPEGAQYF.

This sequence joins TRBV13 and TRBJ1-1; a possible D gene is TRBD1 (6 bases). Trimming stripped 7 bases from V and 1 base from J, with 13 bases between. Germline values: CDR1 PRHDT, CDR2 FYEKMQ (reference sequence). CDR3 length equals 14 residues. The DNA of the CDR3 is TGTGCCAGCACGCGGGGGCCGGGGAACACTGAAGCTTTCTTT. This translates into CASTRGPGNTEAFF.

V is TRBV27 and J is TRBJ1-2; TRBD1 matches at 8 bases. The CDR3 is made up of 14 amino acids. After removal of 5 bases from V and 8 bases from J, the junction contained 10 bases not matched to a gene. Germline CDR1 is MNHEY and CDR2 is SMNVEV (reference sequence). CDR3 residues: CASSAIQGVGGYTF. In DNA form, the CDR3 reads TGTGCCAGCAGTGCCATACAGGGGGTCGGAGGCTACACCTTC.

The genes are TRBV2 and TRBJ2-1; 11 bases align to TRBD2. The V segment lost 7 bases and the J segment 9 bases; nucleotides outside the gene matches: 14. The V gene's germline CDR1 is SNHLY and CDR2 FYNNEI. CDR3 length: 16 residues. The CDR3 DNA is TGTGCCAGCAACCCAACCTGGCTAGCGGGAGGCGTTGAGCAGTTCTTC. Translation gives CASNPTWLAGGVEQFF.

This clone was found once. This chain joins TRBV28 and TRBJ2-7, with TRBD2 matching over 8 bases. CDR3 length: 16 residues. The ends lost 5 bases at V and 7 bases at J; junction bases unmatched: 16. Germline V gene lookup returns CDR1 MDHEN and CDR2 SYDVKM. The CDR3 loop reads CASSKLTSANHWEQYF. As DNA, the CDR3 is TGTGCCAGCAGTAAACTGACTAGCGCGAACCACTGGGAGCAGTACTTC.

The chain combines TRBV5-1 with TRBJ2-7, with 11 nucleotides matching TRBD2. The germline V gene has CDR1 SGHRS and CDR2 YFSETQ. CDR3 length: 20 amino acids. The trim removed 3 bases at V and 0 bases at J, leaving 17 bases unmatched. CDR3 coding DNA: TGCGCCAGCAGCTGGCGGGACAGGATAGGACTAGCGGGCAGCTCCTACGAGCAGTACTTC. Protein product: CASSWRDRIGLAGSSYEQYF.

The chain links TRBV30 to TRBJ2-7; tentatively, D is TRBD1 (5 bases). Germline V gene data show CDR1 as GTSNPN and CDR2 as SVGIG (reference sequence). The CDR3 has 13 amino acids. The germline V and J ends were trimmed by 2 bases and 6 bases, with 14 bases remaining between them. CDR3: CAWSSQQGLEQYF. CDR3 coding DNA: TGTGCCTGGAGTTCCCAGCAGGGCCTCGAGCAGTACTTC.

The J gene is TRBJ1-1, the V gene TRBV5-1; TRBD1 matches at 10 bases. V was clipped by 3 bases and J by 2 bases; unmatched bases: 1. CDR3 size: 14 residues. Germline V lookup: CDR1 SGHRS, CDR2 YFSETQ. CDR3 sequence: CASSWDRGNTEAFF. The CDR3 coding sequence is TGCGCCAGCAGCTGGGACAGGGGAAACACTGAAGCTTTCTTT.

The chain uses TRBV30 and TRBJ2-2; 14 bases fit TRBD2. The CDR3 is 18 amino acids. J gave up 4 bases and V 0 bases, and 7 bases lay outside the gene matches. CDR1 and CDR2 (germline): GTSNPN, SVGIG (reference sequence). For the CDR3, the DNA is TGTGCCTGGAGTGTACCGGGACTAGCGGGAGTCGCCACCGGGGAGCTGTTTTTT. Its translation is CAWSVPGLAGVATGELFF.